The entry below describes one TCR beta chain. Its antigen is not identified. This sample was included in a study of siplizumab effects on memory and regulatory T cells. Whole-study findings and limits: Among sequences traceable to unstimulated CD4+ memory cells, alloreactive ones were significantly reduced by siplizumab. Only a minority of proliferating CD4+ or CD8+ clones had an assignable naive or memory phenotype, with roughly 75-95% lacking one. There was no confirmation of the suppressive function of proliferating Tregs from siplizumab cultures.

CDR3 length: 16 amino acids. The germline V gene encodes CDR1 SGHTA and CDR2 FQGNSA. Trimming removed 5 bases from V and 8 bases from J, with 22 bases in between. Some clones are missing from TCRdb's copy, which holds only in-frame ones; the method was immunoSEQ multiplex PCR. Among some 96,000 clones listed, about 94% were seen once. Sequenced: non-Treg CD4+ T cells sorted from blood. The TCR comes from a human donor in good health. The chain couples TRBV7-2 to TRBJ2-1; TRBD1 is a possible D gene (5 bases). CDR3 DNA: TGTGCCAGCAGCGACCTCCCACAGGTCTGGGGCGATGAGCAGTTCTTC. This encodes CASSDLPQVWGDEQFF.